The 28 T cell receptor beta chains below all came from one sample that was sequenced in a study of blood T cell repertoires in COVID-19. Method: immunoSEQ multiplex PCR; TCRdb's copy keeps in-frame clones and lacks some. The table records more than 250,000 clones, approximately 85% of them present only once. Sequenced material: peripheral blood. The receptor source for this set is a man aged 50-59 years with active or convalescent COVID-19.

The rearrangement joins TRBV4-2 to TRBJ2-7; a possible D gene is TRBD1 (6 bases). The CDR3 spans 12 residues. Per the germline V gene, CDR1 is LGHNA and CDR2 is YNFKEQ. Trimming took off 0 bases at V and 7 bases at J, with 7 bases between the two ends. The CDR3 here is CASSQDRGEQYF. CDR3 DNA: TGTGCCAGCAGCCAAGATAGGGGGGAGCAGTACTTC.

The J gene is TRBJ2-7, the V gene TRBV7-8; perhaps TRBD1 as D (6 bases). V was shortened by 1 base and J by 2 bases, with 12 bases between the two germline ends. Looked up from germline, CDR1 is SGHVS and CDR2 is FQNEAQ. This CDR3 is 15 amino acids long. The DNA for the CDR3 is TGTGCCAGCAGCTTAGAACAGGGCAGGGCCTACGAGCAGTACTTC. It yields the protein CASSLEQGRAYEQYF. Supplemented by reference TRBV7-8 and TRBJ2-7, the full variable domain reads GAGVSQSPRYKVAKRGQDVALRCDPISGHVSLFWYQQALGQGPEFLTYFQNEAQLDKSGLPSDRFFAERPEGSVSTLKIQRTQQEDSAVYLCASSLEQGRAYEQYFGPGTRLTVT.

The rearrangement uses TRBV28 and TRBJ1-3; D may be TRBD1 (5 bases). CDR1 MDHEN and CDR2 SYDVKM come from the germline V gene. V lost 5 bases, J lost 6 bases, and 17 bases lay in between. This CDR3 is 15 amino acids long. The CDR3 DNA sequence: TGTGCCAGCAGTCCTTTTTGGGCAGGGTCAAACACCATATATTTT. Its translation: CASSPFWAGSNTIYF.

This clone was counted once. The chain couples TRBV30 to TRBJ2-7, with 11 bases matching TRBD1. Trimming at V came to 8 bases and at J to 1 base, leaving 4 bases not matched to a gene. The CDR3 has 13 amino acids. The germline V gene has CDR1 GTSNPN and CDR2 SVGIG (reference sequence). CDR3 nucleotide sequence: TGTGCCCGAGGACAGGGGGCGTCCTACGAGCAGTACTTC. Protein product: CARGQGASYEQYF.

The chain links TRBV27 to TRBJ1-3; D is undetermined. V lost 5 bases and J 3 bases, leaving 17 bases between the germline ends. The germline V gene encodes CDR1 MNHEY and CDR2 SMNVEV (reference sequence). This CDR3 has 16 amino acids. This CDR3 is CASSPTPTGSGNTIYF. The DNA for the CDR3 is TGTGCCAGCAGTCCCACCCCGACGGGGAGTGGAAACACCATATATTTT.

V usage is TRBV19 and J usage is TRBJ2-7; 9 positions match TRBD1. The CDR3 contains 14 residues. CDR1 LNHDA and CDR2 SQIVND come from the germline V gene (reference sequence). Trimming cost V 4 bases and J 3 bases; bases outside gene matches: 4. The CDR3, as DNA: TGTGCCAGTAGTAAAGGGACAGGGATCTACGAGCAGTACTTC. This encodes CASSKGTGIYEQYF.

This clone was seen a single time. The chain links TRBV6-2 or TRBV6-3 to TRBJ2-7; 7 nucleotides match TRBD1. Germline CDR1 is MNHEY and CDR2 is SVGEGT. This CDR3 comprises 17 residues. V shed 7 bases and J 4 bases; nucleotides not matched to a gene: 19. In nucleotides, the CDR3 is TGTGCCAGCATCCCCCAGCCCCGACAGGGAATAGGGTACGAGCAGTACTTC. This sequence encodes CASIPQPRQGIGYEQYF.

The chain couples TRBV19 to TRBJ1-1; D gene unclear. In germline, CDR1 is LNHDA, CDR2 SQIVND (reference sequence). V was shortened by 5 bases and J by 0 bases, with 7 bases between the two germline ends. The CDR3 sequence is 13 residues long. The CDR3, as DNA: TGTGCCAGTAGTCGCAGGATGAACACTGAAGCTTTCTTT. Its protein is CASSRRMNTEAFF.

The V gene is TRBV5-4, the J gene TRBJ1-1, with a possible D match to TRBD1 (6 bases). Per germline, CDR1 SGHNT and CDR2 YYREEE (reference sequence). V was cut by 0 bases and J by 1 base, with 10 bases left in between. The CDR3 loop spans 15 amino acids. CDR3 residues: CASSLEEQGNTEAFF. CDR3 in DNA: TGTGCCAGCAGCTTGGAAGAACAGGGGAACACTGAAGCTTTCTTT.

The chain joins TRBV7-9 to TRBJ2-5, with D possibly TRBD1 on 5 matching bases. V was trimmed by 3 bases and J by 4 bases, leaving 9 bases between them. Germline CDR1 is SEHNR and CDR2 is FQNEAQ (reference sequence). CDR3 length equals 13 residues. The CDR3 DNA reads TGTGCCAGCAGCTTGGACATGCCAGAGACCCAGTACTTC. It is translated as CASSLDMPETQYF. The full variable domain, rest sourced from reference TRBV7-9 and TRBJ2-5, is DTGVSQNPRHKITKRGQNVTFRCDPISEHNRLYWYRQTLGQGPEFLTYFQNEAQLEKSRLLSDRFSAERPKGSFSTLEIQRTEQGDSAMYLCASSLDMPETQYFGPGTRLLVL.

The chain employs TRBV11-2 and TRBJ2-3, with 7 bases aligning to TRBD2. This CDR3 has 14 residues. Germline lookup yields CDR1 SGHAT and CDR2 FQNNGV. V was pared by 3 bases and J by 1 base, with 1 base of the junction left unmatched. DNA of the CDR3: TGTGCCAGCAGCTTTACTAGCGGCACAGATACGCAGTATTTT. It is translated as CASSFTSGTDTQYF.

This rearrangement joins TRBV28 to TRBJ2-7; 7 bases line up with TRBD1. The ends lost 9 bases at V and 4 bases at J; junction bases unmatched: 12. Per the germline V gene, CDR1 is MDHEN and CDR2 is SYDVKM. This CDR3 has 14 residues. The CDR3 spells CASHGQVAAYEQYF. The CDR3 region has the DNA TGTGCCAGTCACGGACAGGTGGCGGCGTACGAGCAGTACTTC.

The chain joins TRBV2 to TRBJ1-2; D is unresolved. The CDR3 loop spans 12 amino acids. The V gene's germline CDR1 is SNHLY and CDR2 FYNNEI. V dropped 5 bases and J dropped 3 bases, with 7 bases sitting between them. CDR3 in amino acids: CASSRTYYGYTF. The DNA of the CDR3 is TGTGCCAGCAGTAGGACTTACTATGGCTACACCTTC. The complete variable domain, with remaining parts taken from reference TRBV2 and TRBJ1-2, reads EPEVTQTPSHQVTQMGQEVILRCVPISNHLYFYWYRQILGQKVEFLVSFYNNEISEKSEIFDDQFSVERPDGSNFTLKIRSTKLEDSAMYFCASSRTYYGYTFGSGTRLTVV.

The rearrangement joins TRBV5-8 to TRBJ2-3, with D possibly being TRBD2 (6 bases). Germline V lookup: CDR1 SGHTS, CDR2 YDEGEE. V lost 4 bases and J 5 bases, leaving 23 bases between the germline ends. CDR3 length: 17 residues. CDR3 sequence reads: CASSRPTPGTEGDTQYF. The CDR3 bases are TGTGCCAGCAGCCGACCGACCCCGGGGACGGAGGGAGATACGCAGTATTTT.

The gene calls are TRBV15 and TRBJ2-1, with 8 bases aligning to TRBD2. The CDR3 runs to 17 residues. Germline V gene sequence: CDR1 LNHNV, CDR2 YYDKDF (reference sequence). The V segment lost 5 bases and the J segment 0 bases; nucleotides outside the gene matches: 9. CDR3 sequence reads: CATSAFLGTSSYNEQFF. CDR3 DNA: TGTGCCACCAGCGCCTTCCTCGGGACTAGCTCCTACAATGAGCAGTTCTTC.

The chain uses TRBV18 and TRBJ2-7; D might be TRBD1 (7 bases). Germline V CDR1 and CDR2: KGHSH, LQKENI. V lost 0 bases and J 2 bases, leaving 29 bases between the germline ends. The CDR3 extends over 21 amino acids. CDR3 bases: TGTGCCAGCTCACCACCTTTGGGATCCACCCCAGGGGGGAGTGGAGCCTACGAGCAGTACTTC. Encoded protein: CASSPPLGSTPGGSGAYEQYF. Full variable domain (remainder filled in from reference TRBV18 and TRBJ2-7): NAGVMQNPRHLVRRRGQEARLRCSPMKGHSHVYWYRQLPEEGLKFMVYLQKENIIDESGMPKERFSAEFPKEGPSILRIQQVVRGDSAAYFCASSPPLGSTPGGSGAYEQYFGPGTRLTVT.

The chain uses TRBV5-1 and TRBJ2-3; 9 bases line up with TRBD1. The length of the CDR3 is 15 residues. The ends lost 9 bases at V and 1 base at J; junction bases unmatched: 9. Germline values: CDR1 SGHRS, CDR2 YFSETQ. The CDR3 nucleotides read TGCGCCACCGCCGACAGGGGGTACCGCACAGATACGCAGTATTTT. Translation gives CATADRGYRTDTQYF.

The chain links TRBV19 to TRBJ2-3; 7 bases fit TRBD1. J was trimmed by 8 bases and V by 5 bases; bases with no gene match: 19. This CDR3 is 17 amino acids long. Germline V CDR1 and CDR2: LNHDA, SQIVND (reference sequence). In DNA, the CDR3 is TGTGCCAGTAGTGTCACCCGGCCCGACAGGGCCTCGGGTACGCAGTATTTT. Encoded protein: CASSVTRPDRASGTQYF.

V usage is TRBV2 and J usage is TRBJ2-4; TRBD1 might be the D (8 bases). The length of the CDR3 is 13 residues. Per germline, CDR1 SNHLY and CDR2 FYNNEI. Trimming cost V 7 bases and J 8 bases, with 15 bases left between them. CDR3 bases: TGTGCCAGCAACAGGGGGGGTTCGGACATTCAGTACTTC. Translation: CASNRGGSDIQYF.

The chain joins TRBV30 to TRBJ2-3, with 12 bases identical to TRBD2. The CDR3 consists of 14 residues. Germline V lookup: CDR1 GTSNPN, CDR2 SVGIG (reference sequence). The V segment lost 6 bases and the J segment 1 base; nucleotides outside the gene matches: 2. CDR3 amino acids: CACRTSGGTDTQYF. CDR3 DNA: TGTGCCTGTCGGACTAGCGGGGGCACAGATACGCAGTATTTT.

The gene calls are TRBV6-5 and TRBJ2-7; 8 bases line up with TRBD2. V was pared by 8 bases and J by 5 bases, with 11 bases of the junction left unmatched. This CDR3 is 14 amino acids long. The germline V gene has CDR1 MNHEY and CDR2 SVGAGI. Here the CDR3 reads CASRPRLATNEQYF. Here the CDR3 DNA reads TGTGCCAGCCGACCTCGACTAGCGACCAACGAGCAGTACTTC.

This clone was seen more than once but under ten times. This chain connects TRBV28 to TRBJ1-2, with 7 positions matching TRBD1. The V and J ends lost 5 bases and 11 bases, in that order; junction bases with no gene match: 11. The CDR3 is 13 residues long. Germline-derived CDR1 and CDR2 are MDHEN and SYDVKM. For the CDR3, the DNA is TGTGCCAGCAGTCGGGACAGCCCCGTTTGGTACACCTTC. Its translation is CASSRDSPVWYTF.

This clone was observed a handful of times. The V and J genes are TRBV30 and TRBJ1-6, with 10 nucleotides matching TRBD1. Germline V lookup: CDR1 GTSNPN, CDR2 SVGIG (reference sequence). Trimming at V came to 1 base and at J to 7 bases, leaving 1 base not matched to a gene. The CDR3 spans 14 residues. The CDR3 nucleotides read TGTGCCTGGAGTGCGGGACAGGGGAATTCACCCCTCCACTTT. Its translation: CAWSAGQGNSPLHF. Looking up the rest from reference TRBV30 and TRBJ1-6 gives the full variable domain: SQTIHQWPATLVQPVGSPLSLECTVEGTSNPNLYWYRQAAGRGLQLLFYSVGIGQISSEVPQNLSASRPQDRQFILSSKKLLLSDSGFYLCAWSAGQGNSPLHFGNGTRLTVT.

This clone was seen only once. The chain combines TRBV29-1 with TRBJ1-1, with D possibly matching TRBD1 (5 bases). This CDR3 has 17 residues. Trimming took 5 bases from V and 1 from J, leaving 23 bases between them. Germline V CDR1 and CDR2: SQVTM, ANQGSEA. The CDR3 bases are TGCAGCGTTACCGGAAGGTCGGGGGGAGCGAGGAACACTGAAGCTTTCTTT. Its translation is CSVTGRSGGARNTEAFF.

A single count supports this clone. The chain couples TRBV15 to TRBJ1-5, with TRBD1 matching over 8 bases. The V gene end was trimmed by 5 bases and the J gene end by 7 bases; junction bases not matched to a gene: 7. Germline CDR1 reads LNHNV; CDR2 reads YYDKDF (reference sequence). This CDR3 contains 14 residues. The CDR3 sequence: CATSSQGDRQPQHF. The CDR3 DNA reads as TGTGCCACCAGCTCACAGGGGGACAGGCAGCCCCAGCATTTT.

The CDR3 DNA sequence: TGTGCCAGCAGTGCCCGAGGGACTAGCGGGAGGGGACGGCACAATGAGCAGTTCTTC. Its translation is CASSARGTSGRGRHNEQFF. The chain recombines TRBV6-2 or TRBV6-3 with TRBJ2-1; 16 bases map to TRBD2. V was clipped by 5 bases and J by 5 bases; unmatched bases: 12. CDR1 MNHEY and CDR2 SVGEGT come from the germline V gene. The CDR3 is made up of 19 amino acids.

This clone was counted once. The V call is TRBV12-2, the J call TRBJ2-2; the table calls TRBD2, which could not be checked here. TRBV12-2 is a recognized pseudogene. This CDR3 region has 17 residues. The CDR3 sequence is CASEPNGLGRGPGELFF. The CDR3 DNA reads TGTGCAAGCGAACCGAATGGACTAGGGAGGGGACCCGGGGAGCTGTTTTTT.

The chain employs TRBV4-2 and TRBJ1-2; no definite D call. The CDR3 extends over 17 amino acids. Germline CDR1 and CDR2: LGHNA and YNFKEQ. V shed 0 bases and J shed 4 bases, with 18 bases lying between them. For the CDR3, the DNA is TGTGCCAGCAGCCAAGATGGGTCAGGTGGCTCAGGCTATGGCTACACCTTC. This gives the protein CASSQDGSGGSGYGYTF.